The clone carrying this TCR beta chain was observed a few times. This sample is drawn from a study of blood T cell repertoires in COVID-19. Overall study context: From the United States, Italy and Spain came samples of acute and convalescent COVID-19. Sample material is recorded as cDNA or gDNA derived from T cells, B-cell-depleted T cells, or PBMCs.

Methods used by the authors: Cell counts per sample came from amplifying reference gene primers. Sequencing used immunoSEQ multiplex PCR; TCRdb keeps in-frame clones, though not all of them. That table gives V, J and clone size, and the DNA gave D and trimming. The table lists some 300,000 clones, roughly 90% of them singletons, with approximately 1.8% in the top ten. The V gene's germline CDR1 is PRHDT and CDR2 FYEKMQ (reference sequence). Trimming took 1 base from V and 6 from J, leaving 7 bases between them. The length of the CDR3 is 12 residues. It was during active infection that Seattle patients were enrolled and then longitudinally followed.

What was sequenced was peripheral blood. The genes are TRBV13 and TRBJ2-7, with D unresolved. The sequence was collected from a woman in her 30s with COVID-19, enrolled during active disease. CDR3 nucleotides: TGTGCCAGCAGCTTAGCTCCGGGCGAGCAGTACTTC. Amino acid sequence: CASSLAPGEQYF.